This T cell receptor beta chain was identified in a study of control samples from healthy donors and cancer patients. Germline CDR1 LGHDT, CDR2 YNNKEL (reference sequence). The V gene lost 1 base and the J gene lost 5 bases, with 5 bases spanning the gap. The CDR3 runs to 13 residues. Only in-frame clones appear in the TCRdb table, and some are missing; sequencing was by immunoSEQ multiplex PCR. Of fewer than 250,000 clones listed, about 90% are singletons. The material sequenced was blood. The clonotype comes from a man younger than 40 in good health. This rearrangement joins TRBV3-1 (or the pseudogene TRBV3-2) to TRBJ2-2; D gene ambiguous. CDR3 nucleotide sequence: TGTGCCAGCAGCCAAGCCAATACCGGGGAGCTGTTTTTT. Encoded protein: CASSQANTGELFF.